This TCR beta chain derives from a study of Ad26.COV2.S vaccination and SARS-CoV-2 variants. Between the trimmed V and J ends, which lost 5 bases and 3 bases, there was a span of 13 bases. CDR1 and CDR2 (germline): SEHNR, FQNEAQ (reference sequence). This CDR3 comprises 14 residues. Libraries were prepared by immunoSEQ multiplex PCR; TCRdb keeps only in-frame clonotypes and omits some of them. The sample lists some 640,000 clones; about 89% were seen once. Documented treatment: 15 to 20 received Ad26.COV2.S at low or high dose, single or two shots; about 5 received placebo; per-sample allocation not given. Specimen acquisition occurred on day 63 following the initial vaccine or placebo injection.

This specimen was peripheral blood, taken in a trial of Ad26.COV2.S vaccine versus placebo. The clonotype was recovered from a person between 18 and 60 years old who received the Ad26.COV2.S COVID-19 vaccine or a placebo. The chain is built from TRBV7-9 and TRBJ2-5, with a weak D call TRBD1 (6 bases). The CDR3 region is CASSNRAGEETQYF. CDR3 in DNA: TGTGCCAGCAGCAACCGGGCAGGGGAAGAGACCCAGTACTTC.